A single sample is the source of the 6 T cell receptor beta chains below, sequenced in a study of molecular identifiers for immune sequencing clone quantification (dated by TCRdb to between 2017 and 2018). Libraries came from PCR. TCRdb shows the sequencer as Illumina HiSeq 4000. TCRdb itself trimmed the public reads at Q25 with fastp, ran MiXCR and retained productive beta chains. Under each unique CDR3 protein, matching rows form one entry showing the most common genes and DNA. The sample records more than 300,000 distinct CDR3 sequences, 20% to 25% of which are singletons. Roughly 0.86% of the sample rests with the top ten. Sample: naive CD8+ T cells from blood, with Jurkat cell RNA spiked in. What this sample's cell subset or site label stands for: FACS-sorted CD8+CD4-CCR7+CD45RA+ naive T cells. The receptors shown here come from a human donor in good health. Some libraries in this study had Jurkat cell RNA spiked in.

This clonotype occurred a few times. The rearrangement links TRBV7-9 to TRBJ1-2; TRBD1 might be the D (5 bases). The germline V and J ends were trimmed by 4 bases and 4 bases, with 13 bases remaining between them. CDR1 and CDR2 (germline): SEHNR, FQNEAQ (reference sequence). This CDR3 is built from 14 residues. DNA for the CDR3: TGTGCCAGCAGCTCGATCAGGGTACTCTATGGCTACACCTTC. Its protein product is CASSSIRVLYGYTF. The full variable domain, its missing parts supplied by reference TRBV7-9 and TRBJ1-2, is DTGVSQNPRHKITKRGQNVTFRCDPISEHNRLYWYRQTLGQGPEFLTYFQNEAQLEKSRLLSDRFSAERPKGSFSTLEIQRTEQGDSAMYLCASSSIRVLYGYTFGSGTRLTVV.

Ten or more counts support this clonotype. This CDR3 reads CSAVGTQGPGELFF. CDR3 DNA sequence: TGCAGTGCCGTGGGGACACAAGGCCCCGGGGAGCTGTTTTTT. The chain has TRBV20-1 and TRBJ2-2; weak D call: TRBD1 (6 bases). Germline V gene lookup returns CDR1 DFQATT and CDR2 SNEGSKA (reference sequence). The V gene lost 6 bases and the J gene lost 6 bases, with 17 bases spanning the gap. The CDR3 consists of 14 residues.

At least ten counts were recorded for this clonotype. CDR3 protein: CASSLGGDAETQYF. In nucleotides, the CDR3 is TGCGCCAGCAGCTTAGGCGGCGACGCAGAGACCCAGTACTTC. The chain joins TRBV5-1 to TRBJ2-5, with D unclear. This CDR3 is built from 14 residues. In germline, CDR1 is SGHRS, CDR2 YFSETQ. Trimming took off 2 bases at V and 4 bases at J, with 12 bases between the two ends.

This clonotype appeared a few times. CDR3 DNA sequence: TGTGCCAGCAGCTCGGGACAGCCCTCCTACGAGCAGTACTTC. Encoded protein: CASSSGQPSYEQYF. J is TRBJ2-7 and V is TRBV13; TRBD1 aligns across 7 bases. Per germline, CDR1 PRHDT and CDR2 FYEKMQ (reference sequence). V was pared by 4 bases and J by 0 bases, with 3 bases of the junction left unmatched. This CDR3 comprises 14 residues.

J is TRBJ1-6 and V is TRBV12-3 or TRBV12-4; D remains unclear. Deletions cut 3 bases from V and 8 bases from J, with 5 bases between. The CDR3 runs 12 residues. CDR3 sequence: CASSFEDSPLHF. The CDR3 DNA follows: TGTGCCAGCAGTTTTGAAGATTCACCCCTCCACTTT.

This clonotype came up many times. This chain links TRBV6-2 or TRBV6-3 with TRBJ2-7; no clear D gene. The CDR3 loop spans 12 amino acids. Trimming took off 11 bases at V and 4 bases at J, with 15 bases between the two ends. Germline V CDR1 and CDR2: MNHEY, SVGEGT. For the CDR3, the DNA is TGTGCCGTCGAGGTGCGCGAATACGAGCAGTACTTC. Residues: CAVEVREYEQYF.